This T cell receptor beta chain was recovered during a study of blood T cell repertoires in COVID-19. This CDR3 spans 16 amino acids. Germline lookup yields CDR1 LNHDA and CDR2 SQIVND (reference sequence). The V end lost 3 bases, the J end lost 1 base, and 13 bases lay between the germline ends. Only in-frame clones appear in the TCRdb table, and some are missing; sequencing was by immunoSEQ multiplex PCR. The sample lists under 130,000 clones, roughly two thirds seen once, with about 5.9% in the top ten. What was sequenced was peripheral blood. This receptor was identified in a man older than 75 with acute or convalescent COVID-19. The rearrangement joins TRBV19 to TRBJ1-5; weak D call: TRBD1 (5 bases). The CDR3, as DNA: TGTGCCAGTAGTATTTCGGGGGGGAACAGCAATCAGCCCCAGCATTTT. Its protein is CASSISGGNSNQPQHF. Combining the CDR3 with reference TRBV19 and TRBJ1-5 gives the whole variable domain DGGITQSPKYLFRKEGQNVTLSCEQNLNHDAMYWYRQDPGQGLRLIYYSQIVNDFQKGDIAEGYSVSREKKESFPLTVTSAQKNPTAFYLCASSISGGNSNQPQHFGDGTRLSIL.